This is a list of T cell receptor beta chains from one sample in a study of cytomegalovirus exposure and HLA in healthy donors. Measured with immunoSEQ multiplex PCR; TCRdb has only the in-frame clones, and not every one. The sample has some 140,000 clones, 89% seen once. The sample was PBMCs. Receptor source: a young woman in good health and CMV-seropositive. Each CDR3 is given with its conserved first and last residue. The D gene is left open where the match is weak. A clone size is listed for some rows: how often the clone was seen (once, few, many), or a class if it is expanded.

d_call clone_size j_call v_call cdr3_nt cdr3_aa
NA NA TRBJ2-7 TRBV2 TGTGCCAGCAGTCGCCCGGGAGCGGATTCCTTC CASSRPGADSF
TRBD2 NA TRBJ2-1 TRBV7-9 TGTGCCAGCAGCCTGCCACTAGCGGGGGCCCTCAATGAGCAGTTCTTC CASSLPLAGALNEQFF
NA NA TRBJ1-5 TRBV19 TGTGCCAGTAGTATAGTGTACAGGGCGGTGGGTCAGCCCCAGCATTTT CASSIVYRAVGQPQHF
NA NA TRBJ1-6 TRBV9 TGTGCCAGCCCTACGGGCGGGAGAATTTCACCCCTCCACTTT CASPTGGRISPLHF
TRBD1 once TRBJ1-2 TRBV6-1 TGTGCCAGCAGTGAAGACGGGACAGCATATGGCTACACCTTC CASSEDGTAYGYTF
NA NA TRBJ1-2 TRBV18 TGTGCCAGCTCACCTACGGGGAACTATGGCTACACCTTC CASSPTGNYGYTF
NA NA TRBJ2-1 TRBV27 TGTGCCAGCAGTTCCCAAGCCGCGGGTAGGACCCCCAATGAGCAGTTCTTC CASSSQAAGRTPNEQFF
TRBD1 NA TRBJ2-3 TRBV28 TGTGCCAGCAATGCCCCGGGGACAGGGAAGGGTACAGATACGCAGTATTTT CASNAPGTGKGTDTQYF
TRBD1 NA TRBJ2-2 TRBV4-2 TGTGCCAGCAGCCAAGGGCCGGGACAGGGGGCCGGGGAGCTGTTTTTT CASSQGPGQGAGELFF
TRBD1 NA TRBJ1-1 TRBV29-1 TGCAGCGTTGAAGGTCAGGGGGCTGAAGCTTTCTTT CSVEGQGAEAFF
TRBD1 many TRBJ1-1 TRBV7-8 TGTGCCAGCAGCGAAGGGGGCGGGACTGAAGCTTTCTTT CASSEGGGTEAFF
NA NA TRBJ2-2 TRBV15 TGTGCCACCAGCAGACCAGAGGGCGCGAACACCGGGGAGCTGTTTTTT CATSRPEGANTGELFF
NA NA TRBJ2-3 TRBV6-1 TGTGCCAGCACCGAGGGGGGGCGCGGGACAGATACGCAGTATTTT CASTEGGRGTDTQYF
TRBD1 NA TRBJ2-7 TRBV19 TGTGCCAGTAGTGAACGGACAGGGTACTCCTACGAGCAGTACTTC CASSERTGYSYEQYF
NA NA TRBJ2-7 TRBV5-6 TGTGCCAGCATGCCGGGGGACTCCTACGAGCAGTACTTC CASMPGDSYEQYF
NA once TRBJ2-7 TRBV5-1 TGCGCCAGCAGCTTGATTCCCTCCGAGCAGTACTTC CASSLIPSEQYF
TRBD2 NA TRBJ2-7 TRBV5-5 TGTGCCAGCACGCTAGCGGGGCGGAGCTACGAGCAGTACTTC CASTLAGRSYEQYF
TRBD2 NA TRBJ2-5 TRBV28 TGTGCCAGCAGTTCCGCGGGGGGGCAAGAGACCCAGTACTTC CASSSAGGQETQYF
NA few TRBJ2-7 TRBV5-6 TGTGCCAGCAGCGACGGAACCAGGGGGAGGGAGCAGTACTTC CASSDGTRGREQYF
NA NA TRBJ2-5 TRBV2 TGTGCCAGCAGTGAGATGGGGGCTGCTGGAGAGACCCAGTACTTC CASSEMGAAGETQYF
NA NA TRBJ1-2 TRBV27 TGTGCCAGCAGTTCGACAGCTAACTATGGCTACACCTTC CASSSTANYGYTF
TRBD1 once TRBJ1-2 TRBV10-3 TGTGCCACGCAGGGGGCTGGTGGCTACACCTTC CATQGAGGYTF
NA NA TRBJ1-2 TRBV18 TGTGCCAGCTCACCAAGGGGTTCCTATGGCTACACCTTC CASSPRGSYGYTF